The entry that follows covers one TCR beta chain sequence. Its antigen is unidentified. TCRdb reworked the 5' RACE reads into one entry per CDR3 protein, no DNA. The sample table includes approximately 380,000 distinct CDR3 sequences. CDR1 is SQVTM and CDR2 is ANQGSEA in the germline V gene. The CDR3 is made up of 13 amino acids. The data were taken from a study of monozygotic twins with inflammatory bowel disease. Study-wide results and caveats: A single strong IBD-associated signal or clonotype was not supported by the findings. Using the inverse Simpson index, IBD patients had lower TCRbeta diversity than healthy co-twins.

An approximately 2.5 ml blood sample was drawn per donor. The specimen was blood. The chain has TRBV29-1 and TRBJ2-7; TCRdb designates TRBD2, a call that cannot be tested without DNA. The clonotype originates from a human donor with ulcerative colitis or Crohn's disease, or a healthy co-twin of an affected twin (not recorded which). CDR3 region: CSVLAGESYEQYF.